This T cell receptor (beta chain) came from a study of T cells in tumors after PD-1 blockade. Points from the study as a whole: Expanded exhausted CD8+ clones after therapy were mostly novel clonotypes. Two pre-treatment samples showed no clonal replacement between them.

Profiled with immunoSEQ multiplex PCR; TCRdb holds only in-frame clones, not every one. Among 9,000 to 15,000 clones, 63% were seen once, and the ten largest hold about 15%. V lost 2 bases to trimming and J lost 0 bases; unmatched junction nucleotides: 7. Looked up from germline, CDR1 is MNHEY and CDR2 is SVGEGT. The CDR3 runs 17 residues. Concerning this clone itself: Its antigen is unknown.

The sequenced sample was tumor tissue, obtained before anti-PD-1 treatment. This TCR derives from a human donor with basal cell carcinoma. This chain uses TRBV6-2 or TRBV6-3 with TRBJ2-7; 10 nucleotides line up with TRBD2. CDR3 DNA sequence: TGTGCCAGCAGTTACCCTGCTAGCGGGGGAAGCTCCTACGAGCAGTACTTC. Translated: CASSYPASGGSSYEQYF.